The clone carrying this T cell receptor beta chain came up a few times. The antigen remains unidentified. Sequenced with the Oncomine TCR Beta short-read assay was DNA taken from cultured CD4+ T cells. Via MiXCR, TCRdb re-called the PCR reads, giving one row per CDR3 protein. The profile shows some 16,000 distinct CDR3 sequences, more than 45% of them singletons. CDR1 KGHDR and CDR2 SFDVKD come from the germline V gene. The CDR3 runs 19 residues. V was clipped by 8 bases and J by 0 bases; unmatched bases: 17. The sample belongs to a study of vaccination and CD4 T cells after COVID-19. Study overall: The authors exposed cells to overlapping spike peptides derived from SARS-CoV-2, HCoV-NL63, HCoV-OC43 and HCoV-229E.

Study-wide findings and caveats: Spike mono-reactive status applied to 304 of 307 vaccine-specific clones in convalescent patients. Median numbers of SARS-CoV-2-reactive clonotypes increased from roughly 19 to 38 (not a significant change).

The treatment is: roughly ten-day PBMC culture with coronavirus spike peptide pools or control peptides (ViraFEST assay). About 1.9 million PBMCs went into each well for culture with approximately 9.8 IU/ml IL-2 and 10 ug/ml peptide pools. The source is a human donor who had recovered from COVID-19. Sequencing input: CD4+ T cells from blood, cultured in vitro. The rearrangement joins TRBV24-1 to TRBJ1-5; TRBD1 matches 8 bases. The CDR3, as DNA: TGTGCCACCATTGAAACAGGGGGGCGGAGACCCTATAGCAATCAGCCCCAGCATTTT. The encoded protein is CATIETGGRRPYSNQPQHF.